The clone carrying this T cell receptor (beta chain) has only a few counts. The data were obtained in a study of blood T cell repertoires in COVID-19. Study processing details: Cell counts per sample came from amplifying reference gene primers. Assay used: immunoSEQ multiplex PCR; TCRdb lists only in-frame clones, some missing. From that table come the V and J calls and clone size; the DNA was used to work out D and trimming. The repertoire has about 150,000 clones, 80% to 90% of them found once; the top ten carry 2.5% to 3%. V lost 4 bases and J lost 6; bases outside the gene matches: 16. Germline loops: CDR1 SGHNT, CDR2 YYREEE (reference sequence). This CDR3 is built from 16 residues.

The sequencing input was peripheral blood. The chain links TRBV5-4 to TRBJ2-7, with 7 bases lining up with TRBD2. This receptor was obtained from a woman older than 75 with COVID-19, enrolled during active disease. The CDR3 DNA sequence: TGTGCCAGCAGCGGAGGCGGACTAGGAAAGGTCGGCGAGCAGTACTTC. Amino acids: CASSGGGLGKVGEQYF. Full variable domain (rest looked up from reference TRBV5-4 and TRBJ2-7): ETGVTQSPTHLIKTRGQQVTLRCSSQSGHNTVSWYQQALGQGPQFIFQYYREEENGRGNFPPRFSGLQFPNYSSELNVNALELDDSALYLCASSGGGLGKVGEQYFGPGTRLTVT.